This TCR beta chain appears in the sequencing data of a study of blood T cell repertoires in COVID-19. In the study overall: Specimens from acute and convalescent COVID-19 originated in the United States, Italy and Spain. From T cells, B-cell-depleted T cells, or PBMCs came the material, which was cDNA or gDNA.

Original analysis: From reference gene primer amplification, estimates of nucleated cell counts were derived. TCRdb's copy holds only in-frame clones and misses some; the assay was immunoSEQ multiplex PCR. V and J calls plus clone size are reproduced from that table; the DNA served to infer D and trimming. The sample holds about 65,000 clones, approximately 93% seen once. Germline values: CDR1 LNHDA, CDR2 SQIVND (reference sequence). This CDR3 has 17 residues. The trim removed 1 base at V and 0 bases at J, leaving 6 bases unmatched. The V call is TRBV19, the J call TRBJ1-1, with TRBD1 matching 9 bases. Sequencing input: peripheral blood. This TCR derives from an older man with active COVID-19. CDR3 sequence (DNA): TGTGCCAGTAGTATAGCGGGACAGGGAACTTTGAACACTGAAGCTTTCTTT. Amino acids: CASSIAGQGTLNTEAFF.